Listed below are T cell receptor beta chains from one sample, sequenced in a study of blood T cell repertoires in COVID-19. Data came from immunoSEQ multiplex PCR; TCRdb stores just in-frame clones and leaves some out. The table has 150,000 to 200,000 clones, over 80% seen once. Sequenced input: peripheral blood. The receptor source for this set is a woman under 40 with acute or convalescent COVID-19. Each CDR3 is given with its conserved first and last residue. A D gene is named only where the DNA matches it firmly. Where a row states a size, it is once, few, many or the class of an expanded clone; other rows omit it.

clone_size: -; d_call: TRBD2; j_call: TRBJ2-1; v_call: TRBV7-2; cdr3_aa: CASSLPIFSGRSNEQFF; cdr3_nt: TGTGCCAGCAGCTTACCTATTTTTAGCGGGAGGTCCAATGAGCAGTTCTTC
clone_size: once; d_call: -; j_call: TRBJ1-4; v_call: TRBV6-5; cdr3_aa: CASSQLRGPNEKLFF; cdr3_nt: TGTGCCAGCAGCCAACTCAGGGGTCCTAATGAAAAACTGTTTTTT
clone_size: few; d_call: -; j_call: TRBJ1-5; v_call: TRBV6-5; cdr3_aa: CASSYGVGNQPQHF; cdr3_nt: TGTGCCAGCAGTTACGGAGTTGGCAATCAGCCCCAGCATTTT
clone_size: few; d_call: TRBD1; j_call: TRBJ2-7; v_call: TRBV5-8; cdr3_aa: CASTRPGQVTYEQYF; cdr3_nt: TGTGCCAGCACCCGGCCCGGACAGGTTACCTACGAGCAGTACTTC
clone_size: -; d_call: -; j_call: TRBJ1-2; v_call: TRBV6-4; cdr3_aa: CASSGDTAAGYGYTF; cdr3_nt: TGTGCCAGCAGTGGGGACACGGCGGCGGGTTATGGCTACACCTTC
clone_size: -; d_call: -; j_call: TRBJ1-2; v_call: TRBV27; cdr3_aa: CASSLRGIDYGYTF; cdr3_nt: TGTGCCAGCAGTTTAAGGGGAATTGACTATGGCTACACCTTC
clone_size: many; d_call: -; j_call: TRBJ2-5; v_call: TRBV13; cdr3_aa: CASSLSFSGDETQYF; cdr3_nt: TGTGCCAGCAGCTTAAGCTTCTCAGGGGACGAGACCCAGTACTTC
clone_size: once; d_call: TRBD1; j_call: TRBJ1-4; v_call: TRBV19; cdr3_aa: CASSKLDRANEKLFF; cdr3_nt: TGTGCCAGTAGTAAACTGGACAGGGCTAATGAAAAACTGTTTTTT
clone_size: once; d_call: -; j_call: TRBJ1-4; v_call: TRBV5-1; cdr3_aa: CASSLEATNEKLFF; cdr3_nt: TGCGCCAGCAGCTTGGAAGCTACTAATGAAAAACTGTTTTTT
clone_size: -; d_call: -; j_call: TRBJ2-5; v_call: TRBV14; cdr3_aa: CASNQGQVLQETQYF; cdr3_nt: TGTGCCAGCAACCAAGGGCAGGTTCTACAAGAGACCCAGTACTTC
clone_size: -; d_call: TRBD2; j_call: TRBJ2-5; v_call: TRBV6-6; cdr3_aa: CASTISGSQETQYF; cdr3_nt: TGTGCCTCCACGATTAGCGGGAGCCAAGAGACCCAGTACTTC
clone_size: -; d_call: TRBD2; j_call: TRBJ2-2; v_call: TRBV27; cdr3_aa: CASSLNLGLAGDLAGELFF; cdr3_nt: TGTGCCAGCAGTTTAAATCTGGGCTTAGCGGGAGATTTGGCCGGGGAGCTGTTTTTT
clone_size: few; d_call: -; j_call: TRBJ2-3; v_call: TRBV5-1; cdr3_aa: CASSLDGSAADTQYF; cdr3_nt: TGCGCCAGCAGCTTGGATGGTAGCGCCGCAGATACGCAGTATTTT
clone_size: -; d_call: -; j_call: TRBJ2-7; v_call: TRBV28; cdr3_aa: CAVAGAYEQYF; cdr3_nt: TGTGCAGTAGCAGGGGCCTACGAGCAGTACTTC
clone_size: -; d_call: -; j_call: TRBJ1-1; v_call: TRBV6-5; cdr3_aa: CASSSQGHLNTEAFF; cdr3_nt: TGTGCCAGCAGTTCCCAGGGACACCTGAACACTGAAGCTTTCTTT
clone_size: -; d_call: TRBD1; j_call: TRBJ2-2; v_call: TRBV10-3; cdr3_aa: CATSLGQDGTGELFF; cdr3_nt: TGTGCCACCTCCCTTGGACAGGACGGCACCGGGGAGCTGTTTTTT
clone_size: -; d_call: -; j_call: TRBJ1-5; v_call: TRBV19; cdr3_aa: CASSAWGGNQPQHF; cdr3_nt: TGTGCCAGTAGTGCCTGGGGGGGCAATCAGCCCCAGCATTTT
clone_size: once; d_call: -; j_call: TRBJ1-2; v_call: TRBV19; cdr3_aa: CAATGYGGYTF; cdr3_nt: TGTGCCGCTACAGGGTACGGCGGCTACACCTTC
clone_size: -; d_call: TRBD1; j_call: TRBJ2-7; v_call: TRBV28; cdr3_aa: CASSLGQGSYEQYF; cdr3_nt: TGTGCCAGCAGTCTAGGACAGGGATCCTACGAGCAGTACTTC
clone_size: -; d_call: -; j_call: TRBJ1-6; v_call: TRBV7-2; cdr3_aa: CASSLAGRVGSPLHF; cdr3_nt: TGTGCCAGCAGCTTAGCGGGCAGGGTGGGCTCACCCCTCCACTTT
clone_size: once; d_call: -; j_call: TRBJ1-5; v_call: TRBV2; cdr3_aa: CASSRRGWGSNQPQHF; cdr3_nt: TGTGCCAGCAGTCGCAGAGGGTGGGGTAGCAATCAGCCCCAGCATTTT
clone_size: -; d_call: -; j_call: TRBJ1-3; v_call: TRBV27; cdr3_aa: CASSYRVGNTIYF; cdr3_nt: TGTGCCAGCAGTTACAGGGTTGGAAACACCATATATTTT
clone_size: once; d_call: -; j_call: TRBJ1-2; v_call: TRBV30; cdr3_aa: CAWIPLNYGYTF; cdr3_nt: TGTGCCTGGATCCCTTTGAACTATGGCTACACCTTC
clone_size: -; d_call: -; j_call: TRBJ2-2; v_call: TRBV7-7; cdr3_aa: CASSLVPGANTGELFF; cdr3_nt: TGTGCCAGCAGCTTAGTCCCGGGGGCGAACACCGGGGAGCTGTTTTTT
clone_size: -; d_call: TRBD2; j_call: TRBJ2-7; v_call: TRBV14; cdr3_aa: CASSSLAGAGEQYF; cdr3_nt: TGTGCCAGCAGCTCCCTAGCGGGAGCGGGGGAGCAGTACTTC
clone_size: -; d_call: TRBD2; j_call: TRBJ2-3; v_call: TRBV6-6; cdr3_aa: CAAWRGADTDTQYF; cdr3_nt: TGTGCCGCTTGGCGGGGGGCGGACACAGATACGCAGTATTTT
clone_size: -; d_call: -; j_call: TRBJ1-2; v_call: TRBV6-4; cdr3_aa: CASSHGTSGYGYTF; cdr3_nt: TGTGCCAGCAGTCACGGGACATCGGGCTATGGCTACACCTTC
clone_size: -; d_call: -; j_call: TRBJ1-2; v_call: TRBV27; cdr3_aa: CASSSNTGTSGQGYTF; cdr3_nt: TGTGCCAGCAGCTCCAATACCGGGACTTCCGGGCAAGGCTACACCTTC
clone_size: once; d_call: -; j_call: TRBJ1-5; v_call: TRBV5-1; cdr3_aa: CASSPVRGDTSNQPQHF; cdr3_nt: TGCGCCAGCAGCCCTGTCCGGGGGGACACTAGCAATCAGCCCCAGCATTTT
clone_size: -; d_call: -; j_call: TRBJ1-3; v_call: TRBV9; cdr3_aa: CASSVVGSLGGNTIYF; cdr3_nt: TGTGCCAGCAGCGTAGTTGGGTCCTTGGGCGGAAACACCATATATTTT
clone_size: -; d_call: -; j_call: TRBJ2-1; v_call: TRBV5-1; cdr3_aa: CASSPIRSSPYNEQFF; cdr3_nt: TGCGCCAGCAGCCCCATCCGAAGCTCACCATACAATGAGCAGTTCTTC
clone_size: -; d_call: -; j_call: TRBJ2-1; v_call: TRBV6-5; cdr3_aa: CASSSRVYNEQFF; cdr3_nt: TGTGCCAGCAGTTCCCGGGTCTACAATGAGCAGTTCTTC
clone_size: -; d_call: -; j_call: TRBJ1-2; v_call: TRBV30; cdr3_aa: CAWSVTGSDTF; cdr3_nt: TGTGCCTGGAGTGTAACAGGGAGTGACACCTTC
clone_size: -; d_call: -; j_call: TRBJ1-3; v_call: TRBV7-8; cdr3_aa: CASSLTPARRGNTIYF; cdr3_nt: TGTGCCAGCAGCTTAACACCCGCACGTCGAGGAAACACCATATATTTT
clone_size: -; d_call: -; j_call: TRBJ1-5; v_call: TRBV11-3; cdr3_aa: CASSYYYRRSGQPQHF; cdr3_nt: TGTGCCAGCAGCTATTATTACAGAAGGAGCGGGCAGCCCCAGCATTTT
clone_size: -; d_call: TRBD1; j_call: TRBJ2-3; v_call: TRBV11-3; cdr3_aa: CASSSRTGAGTDTQYF; cdr3_nt: TGTGCCAGCAGCTCACGGACAGGGGCGGGGACAGATACGCAGTATTTT
clone_size: -; d_call: TRBD1; j_call: TRBJ1-2; v_call: TRBV11-2; cdr3_aa: CASTGQGGYGYTF; cdr3_nt: TGTGCCAGCACCGGACAGGGCGGCTATGGCTACACCTTC
clone_size: -; d_call: TRBD1; j_call: TRBJ2-3; v_call: TRBV5-1; cdr3_aa: CASSGTVADTQYF; cdr3_nt: TGCGCCAGCAGTGGGACAGTTGCAGATACGCAGTATTTT
clone_size: -; d_call: TRBD1; j_call: TRBJ2-7; v_call: TRBV28; cdr3_aa: CASNTPGGRAFYEQYF; cdr3_nt: TGTGCCAGCAACACTCCAGGGGGCAGGGCCTTCTACGAGCAGTACTTC
clone_size: -; d_call: TRBD1; j_call: TRBJ1-2; v_call: TRBV5-1; cdr3_aa: CASSPLTGAGYTF; cdr3_nt: TGCGCCAGCAGCCCCTTGACAGGGGCTGGCTACACCTTC
clone_size: -; d_call: -; j_call: TRBJ1-5; v_call: TRBV7-2; cdr3_aa: CASSFGGYNQPQHF; cdr3_nt: TGTGCCAGCAGCTTCGGCGGTTACAATCAGCCCCAGCATTTT
clone_size: -; d_call: TRBD2; j_call: TRBJ2-1; v_call: TRBV6-1; cdr3_aa: CASSELGVAGSYNEQFF; cdr3_nt: TGTGCCAGCAGTGAACTCGGGGTAGCGGGGTCCTACAATGAGCAGTTCTTC
clone_size: -; d_call: -; j_call: TRBJ1-2; v_call: TRBV19; cdr3_aa: CASSMSERQSRYGYTF; cdr3_nt: TGTGCCAGTAGTATGTCGGAGAGACAGTCAAGATATGGCTACACCTTC
clone_size: -; d_call: TRBD2; j_call: TRBJ2-1; v_call: TRBV14; cdr3_aa: CASTPESLAGLRSSYNEQFF; cdr3_nt: TGTGCCAGCACTCCCGAGTCCCTAGCGGGGTTACGGAGCTCCTACAATGAGCAGTTCTTC
clone_size: -; d_call: -; j_call: TRBJ2-7; v_call: TRBV28; cdr3_aa: CASRSGGTYEQYF; cdr3_nt: TGTGCCAGCCGAAGTGGCGGAACCTACGAGCAGTACTTC
clone_size: -; d_call: -; j_call: TRBJ1-2; v_call: TRBV2; cdr3_aa: CASSERPGVGYTF; cdr3_nt: TGTGCCAGCAGTGAAAGGCCAGGGGTTGGCTACACCTTC
clone_size: -; d_call: TRBD1; j_call: TRBJ2-5; v_call: TRBV7-6; cdr3_aa: CASSLNRGRQETQYF; cdr3_nt: TGTGCCAGCAGCTTAAACAGGGGAAGACAAGAGACCCAGTACTTC
clone_size: -; d_call: TRBD1; j_call: TRBJ1-4; v_call: TRBV7-2; cdr3_aa: CASSFRTGTGSEKLFF; cdr3_nt: TGTGCCAGCAGCTTCCGTACCGGGACAGGGAGTGAAAAACTGTTTTTT
clone_size: -; d_call: -; j_call: TRBJ1-1; v_call: TRBV19; cdr3_aa: CASSILSFGRNTEAFF; cdr3_nt: TGTGCCAGTAGTATTTTGTCGTTCGGGAGGAACACTGAAGCTTTCTTT
clone_size: -; d_call: TRBD1; j_call: TRBJ1-2; v_call: TRBV5-1; cdr3_aa: CASSAGDRDGYGYTF; cdr3_nt: TGCGCCAGCAGCGCGGGGGACAGGGACGGCTATGGCTACACCTTC
clone_size: -; d_call: -; j_call: TRBJ1-4; v_call: TRBV2; cdr3_aa: CASGGPLGRNEKLFF; cdr3_nt: TGTGCCAGCGGGGGCCCTTTGGGCCGAAATGAAAAACTGTTTTTT
clone_size: -; d_call: -; j_call: TRBJ2-7; v_call: TRBV11-2; cdr3_aa: CASHSGLAEQYF; cdr3_nt: TGTGCCAGCCATTCCGGGCTAGCCGAGCAGTACTTC
clone_size: -; d_call: TRBD2; j_call: TRBJ2-1; v_call: TRBV5-8; cdr3_aa: CASSLGTSGDNEQFF; cdr3_nt: TGTGCCAGCAGCCTCGGGACTAGCGGGGACAATGAGCAGTTCTTC
clone_size: few; d_call: TRBD1; j_call: TRBJ1-3; v_call: TRBV28; cdr3_aa: CASSLDRPSSGNTIYF; cdr3_nt: TGTGCCAGCAGTTTGGACAGGCCGAGCTCTGGAAACACCATATATTTT
clone_size: once; d_call: -; j_call: TRBJ1-4; v_call: TRBV10-3; cdr3_aa: CAISEKGIGEKLFF; cdr3_nt: TGTGCCATCAGTGAGAAGGGGATTGGGGAAAAACTGTTTTTT